This T cell receptor (beta chain) was recorded in a study of T-cell reconstitution after alpha-beta-depleted transplantation in children. As regards this clonotype: Antigen specificity is unknown.

Preparation of the TCRbeta library involved a method that used unique molecular identifiers. TCRdb re-analysed the PCR reads in MiXCR, keeping a single row per CDR3 protein. In the table there are around 270,000 distinct CDR3 sequences, 6.5% to 9% of which are singletons. The CDR3 covers 17 residues. The V gene's germline CDR1 is SGHTA and CDR2 FQGNSA. The V and J ends lost 8 bases and 4 bases, in that order; junction bases with no gene match: 17. Broader study findings: Two months or so post-transplant, alpha-beta T cells reportedly derived from several hundred expanded graft clones. Diversity and T-cell counts at one year after transplant derived mostly from new T cells.

The rearrangement joins TRBV7-2 to TRBJ2-3; 8 nucleotides match TRBD2. Sequenced material: peripheral blood, taken 360 days after TCRalphabeta/CD19-depleted stem cell transplant. The TCR originated in a female patient aged 2 to 10 who had a stem cell transplant for Fanconi anemia, so the T cells may come from the graft donor. CDR3 DNA: TGTGCCAGCTTTCCCTACGCCACGGGGGGGCTGTCAGATACGCAGTATTTT. It encodes CASFPYATGGLSDTQYF.